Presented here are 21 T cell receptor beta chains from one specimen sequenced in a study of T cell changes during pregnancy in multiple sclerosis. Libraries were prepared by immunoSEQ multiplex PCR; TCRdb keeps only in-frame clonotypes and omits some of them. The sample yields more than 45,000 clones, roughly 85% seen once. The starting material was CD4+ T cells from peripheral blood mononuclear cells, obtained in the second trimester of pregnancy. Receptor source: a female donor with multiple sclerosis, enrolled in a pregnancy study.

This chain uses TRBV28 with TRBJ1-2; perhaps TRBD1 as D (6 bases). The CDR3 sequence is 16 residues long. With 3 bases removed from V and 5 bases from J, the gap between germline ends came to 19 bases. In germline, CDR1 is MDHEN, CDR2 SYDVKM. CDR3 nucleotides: TGTGCCAGCAGTTTGCCTCCAGGACAGCGTTCGTATGGCTACACCTTC. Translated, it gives CASSLPPGQRSYGYTF.

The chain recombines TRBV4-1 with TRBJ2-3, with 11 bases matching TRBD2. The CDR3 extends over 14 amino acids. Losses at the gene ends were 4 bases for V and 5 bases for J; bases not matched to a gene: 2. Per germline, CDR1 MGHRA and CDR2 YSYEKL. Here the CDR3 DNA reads TGCGCCAGCAGCCGCGGACTAGCGGGAGATACGCAGTATTTT. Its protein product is CASSRGLAGDTQYF.

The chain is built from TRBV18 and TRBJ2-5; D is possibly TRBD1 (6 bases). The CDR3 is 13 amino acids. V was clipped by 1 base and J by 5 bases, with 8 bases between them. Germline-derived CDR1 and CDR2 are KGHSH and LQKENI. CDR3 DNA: TGTGCCAGCTCACCACGTCAGGGGGAGACCCAGTACTTC. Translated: CASSPRQGETQYF.

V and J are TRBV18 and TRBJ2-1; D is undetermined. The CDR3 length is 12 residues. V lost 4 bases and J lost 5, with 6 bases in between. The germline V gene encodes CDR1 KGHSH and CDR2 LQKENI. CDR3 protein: CASSRPDNEQFF. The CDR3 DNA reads TGTGCCAGCTCACGTCCAGACAATGAGCAGTTCTTC.

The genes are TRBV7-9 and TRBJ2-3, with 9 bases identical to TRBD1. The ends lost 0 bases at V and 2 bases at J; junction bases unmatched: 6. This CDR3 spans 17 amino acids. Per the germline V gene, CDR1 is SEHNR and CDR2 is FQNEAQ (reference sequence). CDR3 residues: CASSLAYGQGFTDTQYF. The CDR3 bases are TGTGCCAGCAGCTTAGCTTATGGACAGGGGTTCACAGATACGCAGTATTTT.

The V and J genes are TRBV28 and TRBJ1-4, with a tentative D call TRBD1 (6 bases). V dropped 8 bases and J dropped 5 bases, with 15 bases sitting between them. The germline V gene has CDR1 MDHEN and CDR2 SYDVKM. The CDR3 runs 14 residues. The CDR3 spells CASGTIGANEKLFF. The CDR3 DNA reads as TGTGCCAGCGGGACAATAGGAGCGAATGAAAAACTGTTTTTT.

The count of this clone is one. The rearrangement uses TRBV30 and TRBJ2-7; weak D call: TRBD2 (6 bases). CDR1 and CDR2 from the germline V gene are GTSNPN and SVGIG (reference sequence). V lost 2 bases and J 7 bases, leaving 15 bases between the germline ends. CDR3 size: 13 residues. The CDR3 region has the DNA TGTGCCTGGAGTATACCCGGGACTGGGGAGCAGTACTTC. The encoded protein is CAWSIPGTGEQYF.

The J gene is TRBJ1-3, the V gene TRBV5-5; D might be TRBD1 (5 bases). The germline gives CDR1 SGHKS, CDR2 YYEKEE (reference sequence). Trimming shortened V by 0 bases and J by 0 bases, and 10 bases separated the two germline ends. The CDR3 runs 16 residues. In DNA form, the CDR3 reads TGTGCCAGCAGCTTGGGACAGCCCTACTCTGGAAACACCATATATTTT. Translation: CASSLGQPYSGNTIYF.

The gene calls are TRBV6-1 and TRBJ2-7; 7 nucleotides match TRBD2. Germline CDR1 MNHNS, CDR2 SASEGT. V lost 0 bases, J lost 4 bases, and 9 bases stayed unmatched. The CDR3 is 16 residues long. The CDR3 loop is CASSEAASGGGYEQYF. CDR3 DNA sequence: TGTGCCAGCAGTGAAGCCGCTAGCGGAGGAGGGTACGAGCAGTACTTC.

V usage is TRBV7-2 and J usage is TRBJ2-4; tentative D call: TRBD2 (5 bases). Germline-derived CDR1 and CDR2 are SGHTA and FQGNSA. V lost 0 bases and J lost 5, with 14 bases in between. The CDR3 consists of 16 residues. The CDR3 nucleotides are TGTGCCAGCAGCTTAGCCTCGGCTAGCCCAGAAAACATTCAGTACTTC. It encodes CASSLASASPENIQYF.

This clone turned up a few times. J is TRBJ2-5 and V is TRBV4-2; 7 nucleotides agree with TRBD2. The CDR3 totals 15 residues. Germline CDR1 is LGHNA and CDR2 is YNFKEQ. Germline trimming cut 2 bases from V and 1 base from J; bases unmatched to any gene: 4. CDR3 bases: TGTGCCAGCAGCCAAACCGCTAGCGGCCAAGAGACCCAGTACTTC. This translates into CASSQTASGQETQYF.

The CDR3 region is CASSQRTDSYEQYF. As DNA, the CDR3 is TGCGCCAGCAGCCAACGGACTGACTCCTACGAGCAGTACTTC. V usage is TRBV5-1 and J usage is TRBJ2-7, with D perhaps TRBD2 (5 bases). CDR3 length: 14 residues. In germline, CDR1 is SGHRS, CDR2 YFSETQ. Trimming pared 4 bases from V and 0 bases from J, leaving 11 bases between. Full variable domain (rest looked up from reference TRBV5-1 and TRBJ2-7): KAGVTQTPRYLIKTRGQQVTLSCSPISGHRSVSWYQQTPGQGLQFLFEYFSETQRNKGNFPGRFSGRQFSNSRSEMNVSTLELGDSALYLCASSQRTDSYEQYFGPGTRLTVT.

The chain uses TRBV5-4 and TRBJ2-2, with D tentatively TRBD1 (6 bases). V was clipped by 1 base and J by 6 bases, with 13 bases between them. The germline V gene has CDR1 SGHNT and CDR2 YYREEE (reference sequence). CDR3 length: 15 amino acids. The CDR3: CASSLKGVFSGELFF. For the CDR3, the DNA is TGTGCCAGCAGCTTGAAGGGGGTGTTCTCCGGGGAGCTGTTTTTT.

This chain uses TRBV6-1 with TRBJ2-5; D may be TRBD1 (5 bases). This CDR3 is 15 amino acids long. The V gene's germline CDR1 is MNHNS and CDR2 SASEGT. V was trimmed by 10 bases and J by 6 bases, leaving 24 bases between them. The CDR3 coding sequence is TGTGCCATATTTAGGGGCCGGCTCTTAACCCAGACCCAGTACTTC. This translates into CAIFRGRLLTQTQYF.

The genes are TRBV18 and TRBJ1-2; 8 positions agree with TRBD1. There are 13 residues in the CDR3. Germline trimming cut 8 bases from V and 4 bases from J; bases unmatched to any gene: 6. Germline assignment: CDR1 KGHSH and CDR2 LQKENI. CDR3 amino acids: CASTGQELYGYTF. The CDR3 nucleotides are TGTGCCAGCACGGGACAGGAACTCTATGGCTACACCTTC.

The CDR3 region has the DNA TGCGCCAGCAGGCCCTTAGCGGGAGGGCTGTACGAGCAGTACTTC. It encodes CASRPLAGGLYEQYF. The J gene is TRBJ2-7, the V gene TRBV5-1, with 11 bases identical to TRBD2. There are 15 residues in the CDR3. V shed 5 bases, J shed 4 bases, and the junction held 8 bases outside the gene matches. Germline V lookup: CDR1 SGHRS, CDR2 YFSETQ.

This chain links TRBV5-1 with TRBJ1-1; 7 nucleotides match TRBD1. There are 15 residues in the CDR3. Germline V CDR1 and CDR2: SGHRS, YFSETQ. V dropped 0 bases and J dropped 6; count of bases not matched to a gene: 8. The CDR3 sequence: CASSLGEGGGAEAFF. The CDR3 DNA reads TGCGCCAGCAGCTTGGGGGAAGGGGGCGGCGCTGAAGCTTTCTTT.

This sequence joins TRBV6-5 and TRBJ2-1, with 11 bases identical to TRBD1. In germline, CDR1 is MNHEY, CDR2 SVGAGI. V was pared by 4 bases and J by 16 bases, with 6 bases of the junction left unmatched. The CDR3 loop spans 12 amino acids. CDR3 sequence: CASSSTDRGRFF. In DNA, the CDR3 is TGTGCCAGCAGTTCAACGGACAGGGGGCGTTTCTTC.

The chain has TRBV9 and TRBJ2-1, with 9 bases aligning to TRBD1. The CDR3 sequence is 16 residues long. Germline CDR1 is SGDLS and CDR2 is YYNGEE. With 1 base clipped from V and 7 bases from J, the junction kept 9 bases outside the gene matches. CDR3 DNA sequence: TGTGCCAGCAGCGTAAAGGGGGACAGGGAGCTTAATGAGCAGTTCTTC. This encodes CASSVKGDRELNEQFF. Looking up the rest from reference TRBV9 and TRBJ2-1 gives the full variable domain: DSGVTQTPKHLITATGQRVTLRCSPRSGDLSVYWYQQSLDQGLQFLIQYYNGEERAKGNILERFSAQQFPDLHSELNLSSLELGDSALYFCASSVKGDRELNEQFFGPGTRLTVL.

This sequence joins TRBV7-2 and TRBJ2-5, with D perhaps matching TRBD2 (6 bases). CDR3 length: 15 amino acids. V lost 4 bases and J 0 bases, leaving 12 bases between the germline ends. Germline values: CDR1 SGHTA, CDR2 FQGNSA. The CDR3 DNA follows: TGTGCCAGCAGCTCCAGAACTAGCAACCAAGAGACCCAGTACTTC. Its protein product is CASSSRTSNQETQYF.

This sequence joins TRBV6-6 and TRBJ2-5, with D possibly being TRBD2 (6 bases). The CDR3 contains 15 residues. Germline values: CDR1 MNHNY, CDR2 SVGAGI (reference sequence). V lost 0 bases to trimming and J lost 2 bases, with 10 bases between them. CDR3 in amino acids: CASSYSSSGQETQYF. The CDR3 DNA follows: TGTGCCAGCAGTTACTCCAGTAGCGGACAAGAGACCCAGTACTTC.